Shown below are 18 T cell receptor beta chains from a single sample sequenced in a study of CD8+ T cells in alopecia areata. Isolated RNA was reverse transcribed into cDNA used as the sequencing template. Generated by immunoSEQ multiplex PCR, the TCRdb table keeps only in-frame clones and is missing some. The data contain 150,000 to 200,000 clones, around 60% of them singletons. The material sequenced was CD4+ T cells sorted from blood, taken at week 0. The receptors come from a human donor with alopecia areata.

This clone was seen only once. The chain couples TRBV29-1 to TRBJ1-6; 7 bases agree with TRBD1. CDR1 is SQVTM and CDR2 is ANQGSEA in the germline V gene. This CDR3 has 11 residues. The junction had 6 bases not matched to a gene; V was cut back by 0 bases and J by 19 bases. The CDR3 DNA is TGCAGCGTTGAAGAAGGGGGCCGTGTTCACTTT. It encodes CSVEEGGRVHF.

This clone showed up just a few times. CDR3 DNA sequence: TGTGCCTGGAGTGACACCAAGCTCAATCAGCCCCAGCATTTT. Encoded protein: CAWSDTKLNQPQHF. This chain uses TRBV30 with TRBJ1-5; D is ambiguous. The V gene's germline CDR1 is GTSNPN and CDR2 SVGIG (reference sequence). CDR3 size: 14 residues. V lost 1 base, J lost 3 bases, and 10 bases lay in between.

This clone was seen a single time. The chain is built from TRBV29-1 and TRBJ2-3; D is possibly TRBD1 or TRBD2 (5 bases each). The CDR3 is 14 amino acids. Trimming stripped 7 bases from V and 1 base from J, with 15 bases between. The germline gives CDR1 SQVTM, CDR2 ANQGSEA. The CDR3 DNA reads TGCAGCGCACTTCGGGGCGGAGGCACAGATACGCAGTATTTT. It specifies CSALRGGGTDTQYF.

The CDR3 loop is CASSHVGSGGNSPLHF. CDR3 in DNA: TGTGCCAGCAGCCACGTGGGTTCGGGTGGGAATTCACCCCTCCACTTT. V and J are TRBV4-2 and TRBJ1-6; D gene unclear. V was clipped by 3 bases and J by 7 bases, with 16 bases between them. Germline loops: CDR1 LGHNA, CDR2 YNFKEQ. The CDR3 runs 16 residues.

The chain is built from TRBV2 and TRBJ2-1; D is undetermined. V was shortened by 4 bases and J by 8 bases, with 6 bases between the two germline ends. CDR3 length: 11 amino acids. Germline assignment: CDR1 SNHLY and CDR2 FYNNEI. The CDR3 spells CASSVRDEQFF. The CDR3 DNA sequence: TGTGCCAGCAGTGTAAGGGATGAGCAGTTCTTC.

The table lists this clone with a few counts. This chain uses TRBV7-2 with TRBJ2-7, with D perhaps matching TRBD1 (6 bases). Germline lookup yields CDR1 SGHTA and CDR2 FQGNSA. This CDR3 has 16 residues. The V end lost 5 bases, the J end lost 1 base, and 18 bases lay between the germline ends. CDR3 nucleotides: TGTGCCAGCAGCCTACCTGCACAGGGAGTATCCTACGAGCAGTACTTC. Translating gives CASSLPAQGVSYEQYF.

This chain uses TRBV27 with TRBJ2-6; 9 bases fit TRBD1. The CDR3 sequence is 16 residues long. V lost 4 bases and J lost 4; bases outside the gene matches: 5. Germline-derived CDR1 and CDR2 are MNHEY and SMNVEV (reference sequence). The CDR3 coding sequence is TGTGCCAGCAGTTCAGGGACAGGGTTCGGGGCCAACGTCCTGACTTTC. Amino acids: CASSSGTGFGANVLTF.

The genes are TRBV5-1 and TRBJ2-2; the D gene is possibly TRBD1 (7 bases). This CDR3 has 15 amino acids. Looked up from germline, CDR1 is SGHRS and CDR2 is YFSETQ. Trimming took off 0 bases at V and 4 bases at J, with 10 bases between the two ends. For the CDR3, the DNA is TGCGCCAGCAGCTTGGACAGGGGAGGCACCGGGGAGCTGTTTTTT. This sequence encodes CASSLDRGGTGELFF.

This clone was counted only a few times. The CDR3, as DNA: TGCGCCAGCAGCCAACCGGGACAGGGAAGTACCGGGGAGCTGTTTTTT. Its protein is CASSQPGQGSTGELFF. This chain uses TRBV4-1 with TRBJ2-2; 9 positions match TRBD1. With 2 bases clipped from V and 5 bases from J, the junction kept 6 bases outside the gene matches. CDR3 size: 16 residues. CDR1 is MGHRA and CDR2 is YSYEKL in the germline V gene.

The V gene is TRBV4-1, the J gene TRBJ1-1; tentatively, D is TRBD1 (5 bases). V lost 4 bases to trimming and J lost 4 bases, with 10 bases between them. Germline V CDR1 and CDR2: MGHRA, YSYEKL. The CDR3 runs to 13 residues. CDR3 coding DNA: TGCGCCAGCAGCCTAGGGGTTCGCACTGAAGCTTTCTTT. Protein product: CASSLGVRTEAFF.

The CDR3 loop is CASSSVSGGARGTDTQYF. The CDR3 DNA reads TGTGCCAGCAGCTCAGTTAGCGGGGGGGCCCGGGGCACAGATACGCAGTATTTT. The chain carries TRBV7-9 and TRBJ2-3, with 11 positions matching TRBD2. Germline V gives CDR1 SEHNR, CDR2 FQNEAQ (reference sequence). The CDR3 has 18 amino acids. Trimming at V came to 4 bases and at J to 1 base, leaving 10 bases not matched to a gene.

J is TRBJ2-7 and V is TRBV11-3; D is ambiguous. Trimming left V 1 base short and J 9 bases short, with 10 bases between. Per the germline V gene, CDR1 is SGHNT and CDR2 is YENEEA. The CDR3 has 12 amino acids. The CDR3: CASSLVPGWQYF. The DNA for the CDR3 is TGTGCCAGCAGCTTAGTACCGGGTTGGCAGTACTTC.

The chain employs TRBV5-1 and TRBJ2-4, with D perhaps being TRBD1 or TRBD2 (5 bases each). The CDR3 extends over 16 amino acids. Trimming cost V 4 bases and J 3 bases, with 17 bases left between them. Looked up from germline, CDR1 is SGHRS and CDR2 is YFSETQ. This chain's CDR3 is CASSLRGLRDKNIQYF. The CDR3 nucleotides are TGCGCCAGCAGCCTCCGGGGCCTGAGGGACAAAAACATTCAGTACTTC.

The DNA for the CDR3 is TGTGCCAGCAGACCCGGGACAGGGAACACCGGGGAGCTGTTTTTT. It translates to CASRPGTGNTGELFF. The V and J genes are TRBV6-6 and TRBJ2-2; 8 bases are a match to TRBD1. This CDR3 comprises 15 residues. Germline CDR1 MNHNY, CDR2 SVGAGI (reference sequence). Losses at the gene ends were 6 bases for V and 1 base for J; bases not matched to a gene: 4.

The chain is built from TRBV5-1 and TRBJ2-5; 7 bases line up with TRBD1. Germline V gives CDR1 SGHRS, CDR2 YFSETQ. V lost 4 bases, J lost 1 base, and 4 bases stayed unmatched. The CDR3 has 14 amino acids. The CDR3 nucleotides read TGCGCCAGCAGCCCCGGGACAGCCCAAGAGACCCAGTACTTC. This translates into CASSPGTAQETQYF.

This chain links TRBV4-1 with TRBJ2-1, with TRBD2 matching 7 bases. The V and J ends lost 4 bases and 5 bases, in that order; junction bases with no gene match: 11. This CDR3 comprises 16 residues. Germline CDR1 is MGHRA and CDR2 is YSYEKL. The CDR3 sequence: CASSPRGGSGNNEQFF. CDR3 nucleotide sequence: TGCGCCAGCAGCCCCCGCGGGGGTAGCGGCAACAATGAGCAGTTCTTC.

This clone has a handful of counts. CDR3 protein: CASNLAGRETQYF. CDR3 coding DNA: TGTGCCAGCAACCTAGCGGGGCGAGAGACCCAGTACTTC. The chain has TRBV7-8 and TRBJ2-5; TRBD2 aligns across 9 bases. This CDR3 is built from 13 residues. The V gene end was trimmed by 7 bases and the J gene end by 4 bases; junction bases not matched to a gene: 4. CDR1 and CDR2 from the germline V gene are SGHVS and FQNEAQ.

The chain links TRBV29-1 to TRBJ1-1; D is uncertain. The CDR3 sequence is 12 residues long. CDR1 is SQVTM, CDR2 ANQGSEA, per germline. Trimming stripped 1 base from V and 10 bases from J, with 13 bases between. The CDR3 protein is CSVEAPAPRAFF. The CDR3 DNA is TGCAGCGTTGAAGCACCGGCTCCCCGAGCTTTCTTT.